The 3 T cell receptor beta chains presented below share a single source sample, sequenced in a study of blood T cell repertoires in COVID-19. The assay was immunoSEQ multiplex PCR, and TCRdb's table has in-frame clones only and misses some. The table records around 150,000 clones, over 60% of them present only once. The sample taken for sequencing was peripheral blood. The source is a woman of 80 years or more with acute or convalescent COVID-19.

This chain uses TRBV6-2 or TRBV6-3 with TRBJ2-6; a possible D gene is TRBD2 (5 bases). Germline values: CDR1 MNHEY, CDR2 SVGEGT. Trimming took off 0 bases at V and 6 bases at J, with 15 bases between the two ends. This CDR3 region has 17 residues. The CDR3 region has the DNA TGTGCCAGCAGTTACTCAGCGGAGCTTTCGTTGGCCAACGTCCTGACTTTC. As protein: CASSYSAELSLANVLTF.

This clone occurred a few times. The CDR3 nucleotides read TGTGCCAGCAGCTCGGTTGCAGGGCTCTCTGGCTACACCTTC. This translates into CASSSVAGLSGYTF. The rearrangement joins TRBV7-9 to TRBJ1-2; perhaps TRBD1 as D (5 bases). Per germline, CDR1 SEHNR and CDR2 FQNEAQ (reference sequence). Deletions cut 4 bases from V and 7 bases from J, with 16 bases between. The CDR3 is 14 residues long.

The V call is TRBV19, the J call TRBJ1-2; weak D call: TRBD1 (5 bases). The CDR3 totals 14 residues. Trimming pared 2 bases from V and 6 bases from J, leaving 13 bases between. Germline values: CDR1 LNHDA, CDR2 SQIVND (reference sequence). The CDR3 DNA sequence: TGTGCCAGTAGTATATTGGGCAGGGCTAATGGCTACACCTTC. It codes for CASSILGRANGYTF.